This TCR beta chain was found in a study of shared clonotypes between healthy human individuals. General study results and limits: Genetic and exposure-history diversity was limited by the few donors.

As for this clone: Antigen unknown.

Clones were read by immunoSEQ multiplex PCR, and TCRdb kept only the in-frame ones, dropping some. The data show roughly 1,500,000 clones, approximately 98.5% seen once. Division of CD4+ cells produced a CD45RA+ naive subset and a CD45RA-negative memory subset. Germline CDR1 SGHNT, CDR2 YYREEE (reference sequence). The V gene lost 6 bases and the J gene lost 2 bases, with 9 bases spanning the gap. The CDR3 totals 14 residues. The sequenced sample was naive CD4+ T cells sorted from blood. The subset: CD45RA+ positively selected. The chain uses TRBV5-4 and TRBJ2-6; TRBD2 is a possible D gene (6 bases). The receptor comes from a man aged 25-45 years in good health. CDR3 DNA: TGTGCCAGCATAGGAGGGGCTGGGGCCAACGTCCTGACTTTC. Amino acids: CASIGGAGANVLTF.